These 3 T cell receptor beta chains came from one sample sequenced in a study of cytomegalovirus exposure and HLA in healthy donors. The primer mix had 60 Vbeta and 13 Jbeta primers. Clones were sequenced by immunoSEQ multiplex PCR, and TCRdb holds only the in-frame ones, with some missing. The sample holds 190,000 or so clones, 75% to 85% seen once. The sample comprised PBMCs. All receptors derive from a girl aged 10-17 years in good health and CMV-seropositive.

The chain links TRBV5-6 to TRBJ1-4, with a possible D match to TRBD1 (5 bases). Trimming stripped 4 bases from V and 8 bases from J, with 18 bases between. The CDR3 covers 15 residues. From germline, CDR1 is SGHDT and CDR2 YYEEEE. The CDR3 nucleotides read TGTGCCAGCAGCGGGGGACTGGGGAAGGGGGAAAAACTGTTTTTT. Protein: CASSGGLGKGEKLFF.

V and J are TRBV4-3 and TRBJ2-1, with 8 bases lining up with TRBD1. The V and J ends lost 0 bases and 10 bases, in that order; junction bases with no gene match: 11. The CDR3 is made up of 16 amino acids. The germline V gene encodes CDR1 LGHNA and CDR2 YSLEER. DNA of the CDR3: TGCGCCAGCAGCCAAGATCGAGAGACAGGGGACGGGGAGCAGTTCTTC. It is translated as CASSQDRETGDGEQFF.

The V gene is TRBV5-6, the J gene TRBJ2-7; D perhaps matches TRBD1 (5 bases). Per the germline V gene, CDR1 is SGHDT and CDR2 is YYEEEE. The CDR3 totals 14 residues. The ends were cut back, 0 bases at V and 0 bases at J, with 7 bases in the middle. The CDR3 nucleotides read TGTGCCAGCAGCTTGGGACAGTCCTCCTACGAGCAGTACTTC. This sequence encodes CASSLGQSSYEQYF.